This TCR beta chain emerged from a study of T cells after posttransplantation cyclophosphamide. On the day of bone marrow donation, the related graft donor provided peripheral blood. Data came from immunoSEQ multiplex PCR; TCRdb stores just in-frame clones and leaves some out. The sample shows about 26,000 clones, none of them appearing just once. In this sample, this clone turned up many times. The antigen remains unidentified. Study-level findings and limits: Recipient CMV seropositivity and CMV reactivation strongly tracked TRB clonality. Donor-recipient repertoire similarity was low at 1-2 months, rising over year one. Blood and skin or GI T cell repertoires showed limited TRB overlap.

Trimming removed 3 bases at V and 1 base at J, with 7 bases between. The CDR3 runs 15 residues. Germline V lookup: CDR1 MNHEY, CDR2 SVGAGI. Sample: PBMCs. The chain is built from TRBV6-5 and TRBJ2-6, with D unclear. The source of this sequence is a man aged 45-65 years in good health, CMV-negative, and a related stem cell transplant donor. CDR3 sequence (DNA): TGTGCCAGCAGTTATGAACTTTCTGGGGCCAACGTCCTGACTTTC. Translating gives CASSYELSGANVLTF.